One T cell receptor beta chain is described in this entry. The data derive from a study of blood T cell repertoires in COVID-19. Across the whole study: Researchers got acute and convalescent COVID-19 samples from the United States, Italy and Spain.

In the original processing: Cell counts per sample came from amplifying reference gene primers. The assay was immunoSEQ multiplex PCR, and TCRdb's table has in-frame clones only and misses some. That table is the source of V, J and clone size, and D and trimming were worked out from the DNA. Of around 86,000 clones listed, more than 80% were seen once; the top ten hold roughly 29%. Sequencing was done on a sample of peripheral blood. This receptor was obtained from an elderly woman with acute or convalescent COVID-19.

DNA for the CDR3: TGTGCCATCAGACGACTAGCGGGAGAAGATACGCAGTATTTT. This translates into CAIRRLAGEDTQYF. The chain couples TRBV10-3 to TRBJ2-3, with 12 bases that match TRBD2. Germline V gene lookup returns CDR1 ENHRY and CDR2 SYGVKD. J was trimmed by 5 bases and V by 6 bases; bases with no gene match: 3. This CDR3 contains 14 residues.